This TCR beta chain was captured in a study of patients and donors after allogeneic stem cell transplantation (TCRdb year 2020). Trimmed from V: 9 bases; trimmed from J: 9 bases; junction bases lacking a gene match: 8. Reading from cysteine to phenylalanine, the CDR3 counts 12 amino acids. The only DNA kept is the CDR3, 36 bases in frame from the first base. Via the germline V gene, CDR1 is KGHDR and CDR2 SFDVKD. The library was made by RT-PCR. TCRdb lists the instrument as NextSeq 550. The public reads were run again by TCRdb, first through fastp at Q25 and then through MiXCR, and only productive beta chains were kept. CDR3 protein sequences are deduplicated, and each keeps its most common genes and DNA. Here the sample has roughly 190,000 distinct CDR3 sequences; 41% occur a single time. The top ten constitute 33% of the sample. Regarding this clonotype: No cognate antigen has been identified for it. No base quality values were provided; no much bigger clone lies one nucleotide off.

In this chain, TRBV24-1 is recombined with TRBJ1-1; 8 of the junction bases match TRBD1. The TCR originated in a human donor who was either an allogeneic HSCT recipient or a stem cell or donor lymphocyte infusion donor (not recorded which). It is not recorded whose cells these are; they may come from a transplant donor. Material: blood, either unsorted or a sorted T cell fraction (not recorded which). The sequenced DNA is TGTGCCACCCCAAATAGACAGGGGAAAGCTTTCTTT. It is translated as CATPNRQGKAFF.